Detailed here is one T cell receptor beta chain. What it binds is not known. This sample also contains other DNA sequences that code for the same CDR3. V dropped 5 bases and J dropped 0 bases, with 7 bases sitting between them. The CDR3 covers 13 residues. Germline V gene sequence: CDR1 MNHEY, CDR2 SMNVEV (reference sequence). This specimen belongs to a study of shared clonotypes between healthy human individuals. Study at large: CD4 naive and CD4 memory each took three plates per donor, while CD8 naive took two and CD8 memory one.

Deep was the level used in running the assay. Generated by immunoSEQ multiplex PCR, the TCRdb table keeps only in-frame clones and is missing some. The sample lists 2 million to 2.5 million clones, under 95% occurring once. CD45RO-negative cells were positively selected for CCR7, leaving out terminally differentiated effector memory CD45RA+ cells. The donors, all of them Caucasian adults, lived in Nashville, Tennessee. The study, taken as a whole, reports: Sequencing depth was expected to affect clonotype sharing among donors.

The specimen sequenced was naive CD8+ T cells from PBMCs. This sequence originates from a man younger than 35 in good health. Some clones in this sample may be carry-over from other donors' samples. The J gene is TRBJ1-1, the V gene TRBV27; D perhaps matches TRBD1 (5 bases). CDR3 in amino acids: CASSPGLNTEAFF. CDR3 in DNA: TGTGCCAGCAGTCCGGGACTGAACACTGAAGCTTTCTTT.